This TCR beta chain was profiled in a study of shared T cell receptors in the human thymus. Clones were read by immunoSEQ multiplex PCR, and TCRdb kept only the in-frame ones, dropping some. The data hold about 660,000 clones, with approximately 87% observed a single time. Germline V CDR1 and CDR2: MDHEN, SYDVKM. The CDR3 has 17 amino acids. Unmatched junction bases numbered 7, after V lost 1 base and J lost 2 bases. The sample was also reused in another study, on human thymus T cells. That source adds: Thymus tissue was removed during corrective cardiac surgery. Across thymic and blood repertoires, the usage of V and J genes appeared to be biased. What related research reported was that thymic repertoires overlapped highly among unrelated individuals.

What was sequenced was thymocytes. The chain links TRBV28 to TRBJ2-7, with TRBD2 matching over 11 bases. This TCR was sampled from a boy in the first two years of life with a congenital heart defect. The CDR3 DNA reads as TGTGCCAGCAGTTTATTTCTCGGACTAGCGGGTCCCTACGAGCAGTACTTC. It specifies CASSLFLGLAGPYEQYF. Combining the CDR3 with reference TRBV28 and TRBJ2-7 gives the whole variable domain DVKVTQSSRYLVKRTGEKVFLECVQDMDHENMFWYRQDPGLGLRLIYFSYDVKMKEKGDIPEGYSVSREKKERFSLILESASTNQTSMYLCASSLFLGLAGPYEQYFGPGTRLTVT.